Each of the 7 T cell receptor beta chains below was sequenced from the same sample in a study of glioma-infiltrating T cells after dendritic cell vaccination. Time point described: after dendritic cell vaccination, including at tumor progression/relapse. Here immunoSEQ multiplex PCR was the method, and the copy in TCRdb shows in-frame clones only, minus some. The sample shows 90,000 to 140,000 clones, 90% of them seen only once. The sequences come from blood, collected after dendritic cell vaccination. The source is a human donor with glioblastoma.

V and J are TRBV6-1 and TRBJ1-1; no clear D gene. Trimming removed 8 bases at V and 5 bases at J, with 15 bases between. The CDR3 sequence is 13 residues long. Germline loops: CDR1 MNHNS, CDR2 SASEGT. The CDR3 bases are TGTGCCAGCGACTACACGGGAGGGACTGAAGCTTTCTTT. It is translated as CASDYTGGTEAFF.

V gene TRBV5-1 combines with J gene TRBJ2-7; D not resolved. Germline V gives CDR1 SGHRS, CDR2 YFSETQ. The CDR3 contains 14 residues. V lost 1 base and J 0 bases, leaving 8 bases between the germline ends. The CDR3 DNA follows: TGCGCCAGCAGCTTGTTTCTAGACTCCTACGAGCAGTACTTC. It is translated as CASSLFLDSYEQYF.

This CDR3 reads CASRGQGLFSPLHF. DNA for the CDR3: TGTGCCAGCAGGGGACAGGGGCTTTTTTCACCCCTCCACTTT. The rearrangement uses TRBV2 and TRBJ1-6; 10 bases match TRBD1. Germline assignment: CDR1 SNHLY and CDR2 FYNNEI. Germline trimming cut 6 bases from V and 9 bases from J; bases unmatched to any gene: 5. This CDR3 spans 14 amino acids.

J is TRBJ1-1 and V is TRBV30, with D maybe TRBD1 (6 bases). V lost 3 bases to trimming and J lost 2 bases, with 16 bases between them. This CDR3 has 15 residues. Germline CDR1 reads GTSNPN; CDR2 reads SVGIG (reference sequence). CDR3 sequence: CAWRTGGAGNTEAFF. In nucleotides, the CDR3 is TGTGCCTGGAGAACCGGGGGGGCTGGAAACACTGAAGCTTTCTTT.

The CDR3 DNA reads TGTGCCAGCAGCGTAGCCGGGACTCTAAGGGGTGATACGCAGTATTTT. Its protein is CASSVAGTLRGDTQYF. The J gene is TRBJ2-3, the V gene TRBV9; a weak D match, TRBD2 (6 bases). V was pared by 0 bases and J by 6 bases, with 17 bases between. CDR1 and CDR2 (germline): SGDLS, YYNGEE. CDR3 length equals 16 residues.

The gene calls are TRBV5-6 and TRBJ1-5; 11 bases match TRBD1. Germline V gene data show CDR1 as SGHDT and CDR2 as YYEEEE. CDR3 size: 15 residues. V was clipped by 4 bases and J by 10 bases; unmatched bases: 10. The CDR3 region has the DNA TGTGCCAGCAGCCTATCCGGGACAGGGGGTATACCCCAGCATTTT. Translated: CASSLSGTGGIPQHF.

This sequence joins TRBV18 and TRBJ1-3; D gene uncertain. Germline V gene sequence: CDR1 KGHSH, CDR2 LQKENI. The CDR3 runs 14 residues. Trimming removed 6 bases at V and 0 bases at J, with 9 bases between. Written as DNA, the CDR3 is TGTGCCAGCTCCCCTGAACTCTCTGGAAACACCATATATTTT. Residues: CASSPELSGNTIYF.